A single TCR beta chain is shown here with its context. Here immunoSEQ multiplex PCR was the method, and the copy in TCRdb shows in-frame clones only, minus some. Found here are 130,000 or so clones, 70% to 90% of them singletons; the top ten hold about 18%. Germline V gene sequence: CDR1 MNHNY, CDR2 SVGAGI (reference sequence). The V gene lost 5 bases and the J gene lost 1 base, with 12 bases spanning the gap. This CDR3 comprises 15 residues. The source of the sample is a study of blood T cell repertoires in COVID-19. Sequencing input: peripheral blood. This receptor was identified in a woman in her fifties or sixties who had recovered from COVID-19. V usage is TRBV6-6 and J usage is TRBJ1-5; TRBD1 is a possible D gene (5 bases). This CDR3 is CASSTRGGSNQPQHF. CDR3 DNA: TGTGCCAGCAGTACCCGGGGGGGGAGCAATCAGCCCCAGCATTTT.